The clone carrying this T cell receptor (beta chain) has more than one count but fewer than ten. In the authors' workflow: By means of reference gene primer amplification, nucleated cell counts were estimated. The repertoire was sequenced with immunoSEQ multiplex PCR; TCRdb's copy has only in-frame clones and lacks some. V, J and clone size reflect that table, while D and trimming were determined from the DNA. The data hold tens of thousands of clones, with 65% to 85% observed a single time. The record originates from a study of blood T cell repertoires in COVID-19. Study as a whole: There were acute and convalescent COVID-19 samples, and they came from the United States, Italy and Spain. Sources were T cells, B-cell-depleted T cells, or PBMCs; the material itself was cDNA or gDNA.

The CDR3 is 13 residues long. The germline V gene encodes CDR1 SGHTA and CDR2 FQGTGA. The J segment lost 4 bases and the V segment lost 4 bases, leaving 3 bases of the junction unmatched. The chain is built from TRBV7-3 and TRBJ2-7; TRBD2 matches 8 bases. The sequencing sample was made of peripheral blood. This clonotype was sampled from a man aged 50 to 59 with active COVID-19. CDR3 protein: CASSSREGYEQYF. Here the CDR3 DNA reads TGTGCCAGCAGCTCACGGGAGGGGTACGAGCAGTACTTC.